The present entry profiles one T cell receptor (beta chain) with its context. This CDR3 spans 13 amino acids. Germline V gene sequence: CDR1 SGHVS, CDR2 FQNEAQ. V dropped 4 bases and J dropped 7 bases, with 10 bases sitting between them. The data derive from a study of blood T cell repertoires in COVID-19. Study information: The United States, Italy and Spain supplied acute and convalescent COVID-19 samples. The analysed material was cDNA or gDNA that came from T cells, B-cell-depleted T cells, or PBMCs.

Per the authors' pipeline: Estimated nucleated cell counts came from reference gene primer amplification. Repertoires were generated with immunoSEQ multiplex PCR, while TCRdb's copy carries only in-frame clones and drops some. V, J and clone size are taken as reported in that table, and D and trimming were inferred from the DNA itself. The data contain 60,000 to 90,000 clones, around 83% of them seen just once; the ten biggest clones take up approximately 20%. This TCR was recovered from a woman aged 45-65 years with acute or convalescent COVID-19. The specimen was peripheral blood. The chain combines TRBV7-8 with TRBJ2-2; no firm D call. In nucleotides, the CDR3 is TGTGCCAGCAGCTCCCCCTTTTACGGGGAGCTGTTTTTT. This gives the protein CASSSPFYGELFF. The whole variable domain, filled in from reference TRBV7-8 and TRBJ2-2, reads GAGVSQSPRYKVAKRGQDVALRCDPISGHVSLFWYQQALGQGPEFLTYFQNEAQLDKSGLPSDRFFAERPEGSVSTLKIQRTQQEDSAVYLCASSSPFYGELFFGEGSRLTVL.